Below, 30 T cell receptor beta chains from the same sample are listed, as sequenced in a study of T cells in Graves' hyperthyroidism and ophthalmopathy. Regions amplified from RNA transcripts were the TCR beta CDR3 regions. First-round RT-PCR with HTBI primers amplified the TCR CDR3 region. TCRdb independently ran MiXCR on the multiplex PCR reads; one entry per CDR3 protein. This sample has approximately 360,000 distinct CDR3 sequences; approximately 14% occur once, and the top ten carry approximately 30%. Sample: blood. Receptor source: a young woman with Graves' hyperthyroidism that later progressed to Graves' ophthalmopathy.

The chain has TRBV30 and TRBJ2-3; 7 positions agree with TRBD2. V lost 4 bases, J lost 1 base, and 2 bases stayed unmatched. CDR1 GTSNPN and CDR2 SVGIG come from the germline V gene (reference sequence). The CDR3 extends over 13 amino acids. CDR3 sequence (DNA): TGTGCCTGGAACCTAGCGGGCACAGATACGCAGTATTTT. Translation: CAWNLAGTDTQYF.

As for this clonotype: A much larger clone lies a single base off, so this may be a read error. The gene calls are TRBV28 and TRBJ2-7; TRBD2 matches at 11 bases. The DNA matches TRBJ2-1 better at its end, which makes the J call doubtful. Germline-derived CDR1 and CDR2 are MDHEN and SYDVKM. The CDR3 has 14 amino acids. The CDR3 loop is CASRATSGSYEQFF. The CDR3 DNA follows: TGTGCCAGCAGGGCTACTAGCGGGAGCTACGAGCAGTTCTTC.

The chain has TRBV7-6 and TRBJ2-3; 7 positions agree with TRBD2. V lost 3 bases, J lost 0 bases, and 18 bases stayed unmatched. CDR1 is SGHVS and CDR2 is FNYEAQ in the germline V gene. This CDR3 is built from 20 residues. The CDR3 region is CASSFLSRRDYPTSTDTQYF. In DNA, the CDR3 is TGTGCCAGCAGCTTTCTATCCCGTAGGGACTACCCAACTAGCACAGATACGCAGTATTTT.

The rearrangement joins TRBV5-1 to TRBJ2-2; 9 bases line up with TRBD2. The CDR3 covers 12 residues. With 7 bases clipped from V and 6 bases from J, the junction kept 1 base outside the gene matches. Looked up from germline, CDR1 is SGHRS and CDR2 is YFSETQ. The CDR3 DNA reads TGCGCCAGCGGGACTAGCTCCGGGGAGCTGTTTTTT. This translates into CASGTSSGELFF.

This clonotype was recorded many times. This chain links TRBV7-9 with TRBJ1-5; D unclear. The germline gives CDR1 SEHNR, CDR2 FQNEAQ (reference sequence). The CDR3 sequence is 14 residues long. Trimming shortened V by 1 base and J by 6 bases, and 10 bases separated the two germline ends. The chain's CDR3 is CASSLGAGSQPQHF. The DNA for the CDR3 is TGTGCCAGCAGCTTAGGGGCGGGTAGTCAGCCCCAGCATTTT.

The J gene is TRBJ2-7, the V gene TRBV20-1; 15 bases map to TRBD2. V lost 1 base and J lost 2; bases outside the gene matches: 3. This CDR3 comprises 16 residues. Per the germline V gene, CDR1 is DFQATT and CDR2 is SNEGSKA (reference sequence). CDR3 coding DNA: TGCAGTGCTAGAGGTGGACTAGCGGGAGGGACCTACGAGCAGTACTTC. The encoded protein is CSARGGLAGGTYEQYF.

This rearrangement joins TRBV28 to TRBJ2-7; tentative D call: TRBD1 (5 bases). The CDR3 is 13 amino acids. Germline loops: CDR1 MDHEN, CDR2 SYDVKM. V was shortened by 6 bases and J by 7 bases, with 16 bases between the two germline ends. CDR3 in DNA: TGTGCCAGCAGCTTTGTGACAGCCGGGGAGCAGTACTTC. Translating it yields CASSFVTAGEQYF. Combining the CDR3 with reference TRBV28 and TRBJ2-7 gives the whole variable domain DVKVTQSSRYLVKRTGEKVFLECVQDMDHENMFWYRQDPGLGLRLIYFSYDVKMKEKGDIPEGYSVSREKKERFSLILESASTNQTSMYLCASSFVTAGEQYFGPGTRLTVT.

This clonotype was seen ten or more times. The rearrangement links TRBV6-2 or TRBV6-3 to TRBJ2-7; TRBD2 might be the D (5 bases). Trimming stripped 2 bases from V and 6 bases from J, with 11 bases between. Germline V gene data show CDR1 as MNHEY and CDR2 as SVGEGT. The length of the CDR3 is 13 residues. CDR3 loop: CASSYPMDSEQYF. The DNA of the CDR3 is TGTGCCAGCAGTTACCCTATGGACTCCGAGCAGTACTTC.

V is TRBV6-1 and J is TRBJ1-2; D is perhaps TRBD1 (6 bases). V was trimmed by 2 bases and J by 5 bases, leaving 15 bases between them. CDR1 is MNHNS, CDR2 SASEGT, per germline. The CDR3 is 15 amino acids. CDR3 protein: CASSENYGTSYGYTF. In DNA, the CDR3 is TGTGCCAGCAGTGAAAATTACGGGACATCTTATGGCTACACCTTC.

This clonotype was detected ten times or more. V usage is TRBV11-2 and J usage is TRBJ1-1; the D gene is possibly TRBD1 (5 bases). Germline lookup yields CDR1 SGHAT and CDR2 FQNNGV. V was trimmed by 2 bases and J by 2 bases, leaving 9 bases between them. This CDR3 has 14 amino acids. The CDR3 here is CASSLNRLNTEAFF. The CDR3 nucleotides are TGTGCCAGCAGCTTAAACAGGCTTAACACTGAAGCTTTCTTT.

This clonotype appeared many times. The rearrangement links TRBV5-1 to TRBJ2-7, with 8 bases matching TRBD1. This CDR3 contains 15 residues. Germline V gene lookup returns CDR1 SGHRS and CDR2 YFSETQ. V lost 7 bases and J lost 1; bases outside the gene matches: 10. CDR3: CASYASWDRSYEQYF. The CDR3 nucleotides read TGCGCCAGCTACGCAAGTTGGGACAGGTCCTACGAGCAGTACTTC.

This clonotype came up many times. This rearrangement joins TRBV28 to TRBJ2-2, with D perhaps TRBD2 (6 bases). The V and J ends lost 3 bases and 0 bases respectively, with 14 bases between them. CDR1 MDHEN and CDR2 SYDVKM come from the germline V gene. This CDR3 spans 17 amino acids. This CDR3 is CASSLGGLGTNTGELFF. In DNA form, the CDR3 reads TGTGCCAGCAGTTTGGGGGGACTGGGGACGAACACCGGGGAGCTGTTTTTT.

At least ten counts were recorded for this clonotype. The chain recombines TRBV12-3 or TRBV12-4 with TRBJ2-7; D may correspond to TRBD1 or TRBD2 (5 bases each). Between the trimmed V and J ends, which lost 6 bases and 4 bases, there was a span of 16 bases. The CDR3 runs to 14 residues. CDR3 loop: CASSWTDRGYEQYF. In nucleotides, the CDR3 is TGTGCCAGCAGCTGGACCGACAGAGGGTACGAGCAGTACTTC.

This clonotype was detected ten times or more. J is TRBJ2-3 and V is TRBV27; tentative D call: TRBD1 (5 bases). The CDR3 is 15 residues long. Germline V gene data show CDR1 as MNHEY and CDR2 as SMNVEV (reference sequence). V shed 5 bases and J shed 2 bases, with 14 bases lying between them. CDR3 nucleotide sequence: TGTGCCAGCAGTCCGCCGACAGAGACCACAGATACGCAGTATTTT. The encoded protein is CASSPPTETTDTQYF.

Details on this clonotype: This may stem from a read error, because a much larger clone lies one nucleotide away. The CDR3 carries no conserved terminal phenylalanine or tryptophan, so it likely arises from a read error. DNA for the CDR3: TGTGCCAGCTCACCACCGGCGGGGAACACTGAAGCTTTCCTT. Encoded protein: CASSPPAGNTEAFL. The gene calls are TRBV18 and TRBJ1-1; D gene ambiguous. Germline-derived CDR1 and CDR2 are KGHSH and LQKENI. There are 14 residues in the CDR3. Trimming removed 0 bases from V and 1 base from J, with 6 bases in between.

This clonotype was recorded many times. The chain couples TRBV20-1 to TRBJ2-3, with D unclear. The V gene lost 6 bases and the J gene lost 4 bases, with 8 bases spanning the gap. This CDR3 is 11 amino acids long. In germline, CDR1 is DFQATT, CDR2 SNEGSKA (reference sequence). The chain's CDR3 is CSAARPDTQYF. In DNA, the CDR3 is TGCAGTGCCGCTCGGCCAGATACGCAGTATTTT.

This chain uses TRBV12-3 or TRBV12-4 with TRBJ2-7; D is perhaps TRBD1 (5 bases). CDR3 length: 13 amino acids. The V and J ends lost 9 bases and 3 bases respectively, with 15 bases between them. CDR3 nucleotides: TGTGCCAGTAGACAGTTCTCCGGCTACGAGCAGTACTTC. Translation gives CASRQFSGYEQYF.

This clonotype showed up just a few times. The chain links TRBV27 to TRBJ2-1; 11 bases fit TRBD2. J gave up 7 bases and V 6 bases, and 11 bases lay outside the gene matches. CDR3 length: 16 amino acids. Germline V gene sequence: CDR1 MNHEY, CDR2 SMNVEV (reference sequence). As DNA, the CDR3 is TGTGCCAGCAGGGAAATCGGACTAGCGGGCCTAAATGAGCAGTTCTTC. Translation: CASREIGLAGLNEQFF.

This clonotype was counted only a few times. The chain uses TRBV7-6 and TRBJ1-6; D unclear. This CDR3 comprises 19 residues. Per the germline V gene, CDR1 is SGHVS and CDR2 is FNYEAQ. V lost 6 bases and J 1 base, leaving 22 bases between the germline ends. The CDR3 here is CASRTDRKRGVSYNSPLHF. In DNA, the CDR3 is TGTGCCAGCAGGACGGATCGGAAACGTGGGGTGTCCTATAATTCACCCCTCCACTTT.

This clonotype was counted ten times or more. The chain recombines TRBV12-3 or TRBV12-4 with TRBJ1-1; D not certain. Trimming took 1 base from V and 8 from J, leaving 17 bases between them. CDR3 length: 15 amino acids. The CDR3 nucleotides read TGTGCCAGCAGTTTAGTTGATAAGGTCCTTGGAGAAGCTTTCTTT. Its protein is CASSLVDKVLGEAFF.

In this sample, this clonotype turned up many times. This chain connects TRBV5-1 to TRBJ1-3; no reliable D call. CDR1 SGHRS and CDR2 YFSETQ come from the germline V gene. CDR3 length: 17 amino acids. V was cut by 4 bases and J by 4 bases, with 21 bases left in between. Here the CDR3 reads CASSLPLEPSRGNTIYF. The DNA of the CDR3 is TGCGCCAGCAGCCTCCCCCTGGAACCGAGCCGAGGAAACACCATATATTTT. The entire variable domain, with the rest obtained from reference TRBV5-1 and TRBJ1-3, is as follows: KAGVTQTPRYLIKTRGQQVTLSCSPISGHRSVSWYQQTPGQGLQFLFEYFSETQRNKGNFPGRFSGRQFSNSRSEMNVSTLELGDSALYLCASSLPLEPSRGNTIYFGEGSWLTVV.

The chain links TRBV20-1 to TRBJ1-4, with D unresolved. CDR1 is DFQATT, CDR2 SNEGSKA, per germline (reference sequence). The CDR3 is made up of 13 amino acids. V was pared by 5 bases and J by 3 bases, with 10 bases between. The CDR3 region has the DNA TGCAGTGCTTCCCGGACGGCTAATGAAAAACTGTTTTTT. Translating gives CSASRTANEKLFF.

This clonotype came up many times. This chain uses TRBV20-1 with TRBJ2-7; D is uncertain. Looked up from germline, CDR1 is DFQATT and CDR2 is SNEGSKA (reference sequence). The CDR3 is 14 residues long. Trimming left V 2 bases short and J 5 bases short, with 16 bases between. The CDR3 region has the DNA TGCAGTGCTAGAAGCATGGTGAGGAATCACGAGCAGTACTTC. Translation gives CSARSMVRNHEQYF.

This clonotype was counted ten times or more. This rearrangement joins TRBV7-9 to TRBJ1-6; 7 bases are shared with TRBD1. CDR1 and CDR2 (germline): SEHNR, FQNEAQ (reference sequence). This CDR3 has 13 residues. The V segment lost 3 bases and the J segment 8 bases; nucleotides outside the gene matches: 1. Written as DNA, the CDR3 is TGTGCCAGCAGCTTTACAGGGGATTCACCCCTCCACTTT. Encoded protein: CASSFTGDSPLHF. The variable domain in full, with the rest retrieved from reference TRBV7-9 and TRBJ1-6, is DTGVSQNPRHKITKRGQNVTFRCDPISEHNRLYWYRQTLGQGPEFLTYFQNEAQLEKSRLLSDRFSAERPKGSFSTLEIQRTEQGDSAMYLCASSFTGDSPLHFGNGTRLTVT.

This clonotype was recorded many times. CDR3 bases: TGTGCCAGCTCCCTTGGACTAGCGGGACCCTTAAGGGAGCAGTTCTTC. Translation gives CASSLGLAGPLREQFF. This chain connects TRBV18 to TRBJ2-1; 12 nucleotides agree with TRBD2. Germline loops: CDR1 KGHSH, CDR2 LQKENI. The CDR3 consists of 16 residues. J lost 10 bases, V lost 6 bases, and 13 bases had no gene match.

V gene TRBV4-1 combines with J gene TRBJ1-5; 8 nucleotides align to TRBD1. CDR3 length: 15 amino acids. Germline V gene lookup returns CDR1 MGHRA and CDR2 YSYEKL. V lost 2 bases and J lost 7; bases outside the gene matches: 7. CDR3 in amino acids: CASSQPMDRVQPQHF. CDR3 DNA: TGCGCCAGCAGCCAACCTATGGACAGGGTCCAGCCCCAGCATTTT.

This clonotype was detected a few times. The chain carries TRBV27 and TRBJ2-7; TRBD2 aligns across 14 bases. The CDR3 sequence is 21 residues long. V lost 4 bases and J lost 6; bases outside the gene matches: 23. Germline V gene data show CDR1 as MNHEY and CDR2 as SMNVEV (reference sequence). The CDR3 is CASSSPGPGTSGSSPYAEQYF. The CDR3 DNA is TGTGCCAGCAGTTCCCCCGGGCCCGGGACTAGCGGGAGTAGTCCCTACGCCGAGCAGTACTTC.

The table lists this clonotype with many counts. The chain joins TRBV10-3 to TRBJ2-5, with 7 bases identical to TRBD2. Germline V lookup: CDR1 ENHRY, CDR2 SYGVKD. This CDR3 is 14 amino acids long. V shed 6 bases and J 4 bases; nucleotides not matched to a gene: 8. CDR3 sequence reads: CAIRDGTTGETQYF. CDR3 in DNA: TGTGCCATCAGGGACGGGACTACGGGAGAGACCCAGTACTTC.

In its sample, this clonotype was seen a few times. The chain carries TRBV13 and TRBJ2-1; D ambiguous. Germline V CDR1 and CDR2: PRHDT, FYEKMQ (reference sequence). Trimming took off 5 bases at V and 0 bases at J, with 14 bases between the two ends. This CDR3 is 16 amino acids long. The CDR3 loop reads CASSPPGRSSYNEQFF. CDR3 nucleotide sequence: TGTGCCAGCAGCCCCCCCGGGCGAAGCTCCTACAATGAGCAGTTCTTC. The whole variable domain, remainder taken from reference TRBV13 and TRBJ2-1, is AAGVIQSPRHLIKEKRETATLKCYPIPRHDTVYWYQQGPGQDPQFLISFYEKMQSDKGSIPDRFSAQQFSDYHSELNMSSLELGDSALYFCASSPPGRSSYNEQFFGPGTRLTVL.

The chain links TRBV7-9 to TRBJ2-1; D possibly corresponds to TRBD2 (5 bases). In germline, CDR1 is SEHNR, CDR2 FQNEAQ (reference sequence). V was pared by 4 bases and J by 4 bases, with 11 bases between. The CDR3 has 14 residues. DNA for the CDR3: TGTGCCAGCAGCTCCGGGGAGACGTACAATGAGCAGTTCTTC. Residues: CASSSGETYNEQFF.